This T cell receptor beta chain was identified during a study of cytomegalovirus exposure and HLA in healthy donors. Notes on the study in general: TCR beta sequences numbering some 17,000 were associated with HLA alleles at 0.05 false discovery rate in a later analysis.

Use of 60 Vbeta and 13 Jbeta primers characterized the PCR. TCRdb keeps only in-frame clones here, not all; method: immunoSEQ multiplex PCR. The sample has some 110,000 clones; roughly four fifths are singletons. The CDR3 contains 13 residues. CDR1 is SGHAT and CDR2 is FQDESV in the germline V gene (reference sequence). Trimming pared 2 bases from V and 7 bases from J, leaving 11 bases between. Turning to this clone: Its antigen is not identified.

The TCR comes from a woman between 55 and 75 years old in good health and CMV-seropositive. Sequences were obtained from PBMCs. The chain joins TRBV11-1 to TRBJ1-1, with D possibly TRBD1 on 5 matching bases. The CDR3 loop reads CASSLSPQGEAFF. The CDR3 DNA reads as TGTGCCAGCAGCTTAAGTCCCCAGGGTGAAGCTTTCTTT.